What follows are 13 T cell receptor beta chains derived from one specimen sequenced in a study of shared clonotypes between healthy human individuals. The table came from immunoSEQ multiplex PCR; TCRdb's copy has only in-frame clones and leaves some out. The sample contains hundreds of thousands of clones, around 96% of which appear only once. Sequencing used naive CD4+ T cells sorted from blood. Subset indicated: CD45RA+ positively selected. These receptors originate from a woman under 40 in good health.

The chain combines TRBV28 with TRBJ2-5; no clear D. Near its end, the DNA agrees better with TRBJ2-7, so the J call may be wrong. The CDR3 runs to 15 residues. Germline CDR1 reads MDHEN; CDR2 reads SYDVKM. The CDR3 here is CASSPPPPLRNEQYF. The CDR3 DNA reads TGTGCCAGCAGTCCCCCTCCCCCCCTTCGGAACGAGCAGTACTTC.

The chain couples TRBV6-5 to TRBJ1-2; unclear D gene. The CDR3 consists of 13 residues. CDR1 and CDR2 (germline): MNHEY, SVGAGI. V lost 4 bases and J 8 bases, leaving 14 bases between the germline ends. CDR3 region: CASSFNQDVGYTF. In nucleotides, the CDR3 is TGTGCCAGCAGTTTTAACCAGGACGTCGGCTACACCTTC.

V gene TRBV10-3 combines with J gene TRBJ1-5; D is possibly TRBD1 (5 bases). The CDR3 is made up of 13 amino acids. V lost 11 bases and J 0 bases, leaving 11 bases between the germline ends. Germline V lookup: CDR1 ENHRY, CDR2 SYGVKD. CDR3 residues: CASTGASNQPQHF. CDR3 sequence (DNA): TGTGCCTCAACCGGGGCTAGCAATCAGCCCCAGCATTTT.

This chain joins TRBV11-3 and TRBJ2-7; the match to TRBD1 covers 7 bases. Germline CDR1 and CDR2: SGHNT and YENEEA. The CDR3 runs 13 residues. The J segment lost 1 base and the V segment lost 6 bases, leaving 3 bases of the junction unmatched. This chain's CDR3 is CASSPGQSYEQYF. For the CDR3, the DNA is TGTGCCAGCAGTCCGGGACAGTCCTACGAGCAGTACTTC.

The chain combines TRBV2 with TRBJ2-7; D gene uncertain. Between the trimmed V and J ends, which lost 2 bases and 3 bases, there was a span of 14 bases. The germline V gene has CDR1 SNHLY and CDR2 FYNNEI. This CDR3 is built from 15 residues. CDR3 sequence (DNA): TGTGCCAGCAGTGAATCGGTCAGAACCCTCTACGAGCAGTACTTC. This encodes CASSESVRTLYEQYF. The full variable domain, completed using reference TRBV2 and TRBJ2-7, is EPEVTQTPSHQVTQMGQEVILRCVPISNHLYFYWYRQILGQKVEFLVSFYNNEISEKSEIFDDQFSVERPDGSNFTLKIRSTKLEDSAMYFCASSESVRTLYEQYFGPGTRLTVT.

The chain couples TRBV15 to TRBJ2-1; 12 bases align to TRBD2. Germline CDR1 LNHNV, CDR2 YYDKDF (reference sequence). V shed 0 bases and J 7 bases; nucleotides not matched to a gene: 7. The CDR3 sequence is 17 residues long. The DNA of the CDR3 is TGTGCCACCAGCAGAGATCTGACTAGCGGGAGATGGAATGAGCAGTTCTTC. It is translated as CATSRDLTSGRWNEQFF. The full variable domain, in which reference TRBV15 and TRBJ2-1 provide the parts outside the CDR3, is DAMVIQNPRYQVTQFGKPVTLSCSQTLNHNVMYWYQQKSSQAPKLLFHYYDKDFNNEADTPDNFQSRRPNTSFCFLDIRSPGLGDTAMYLCATSRDLTSGRWNEQFFGPGTRLTVL.

The chain couples TRBV18 to TRBJ1-1, with a weak D call TRBD1 (5 bases). Germline-derived CDR1 and CDR2 are KGHSH and LQKENI. The V end was cut by 6 bases, the J end by 4 bases, with 12 bases between. CDR3 length: 13 amino acids. This chain's CDR3 is CASSLGTLTEAFF. As DNA, the CDR3 is TGTGCCAGCTCGTTAGGGACTCTCACTGAAGCTTTCTTT. The full variable domain, its missing parts supplied by reference TRBV18 and TRBJ1-1, is NAGVMQNPRHLVRRRGQEARLRCSPMKGHSHVYWYRQLPEEGLKFMVYLQKENIIDESGMPKERFSAEFPKEGPSILRIQQVVRGDSAAYFCASSLGTLTEAFFGQGTRLTVV.

The chain combines TRBV6-6 with TRBJ2-7, with D tentatively TRBD2 (6 bases). From germline, CDR1 is MNHNY and CDR2 SVGAGI (reference sequence). V shed 6 bases and J shed 5 bases, with 20 bases lying between them. The CDR3 has 15 amino acids. The CDR3 sequence is CASSSGRDLWDEQYF. The CDR3 DNA follows: TGTGCCAGCAGCTCCGGGCGGGACCTCTGGGACGAGCAGTACTTC.

The chain is built from TRBV6-5 and TRBJ1-2; D gene unclear. V dropped 7 bases and J dropped 4 bases, with 10 bases sitting between them. The CDR3 runs to 12 residues. Germline assignment: CDR1 MNHEY and CDR2 SVGAGI. CDR3 amino acids: CASKVGSYGYTF. The CDR3 region has the DNA TGTGCCAGCAAGGTGGGGAGCTATGGCTACACCTTC.

This chain links TRBV5-1 with TRBJ2-2, with 10 bases that match TRBD2. CDR3 length equals 15 residues. Germline loops: CDR1 SGHRS, CDR2 YFSETQ. Trimming took 0 bases from V and 6 from J; bases not matched to a gene: 2. This CDR3 is CASSLASGRAGELFF. As DNA, the CDR3 is TGCGCCAGCAGCTTGGCTAGCGGGAGAGCCGGGGAGCTGTTTTTT. Complete variable domain (other parts from reference TRBV5-1 and TRBJ2-2): KAGVTQTPRYLIKTRGQQVTLSCSPISGHRSVSWYQQTPGQGLQFLFEYFSETQRNKGNFPGRFSGRQFSNSRSEMNVSTLELGDSALYLCASSLASGRAGELFFGEGSRLTVL.

This sequence joins TRBV28 and TRBJ1-2, with 7 nucleotides matching TRBD1. The CDR3 contains 15 residues. V shed 4 bases, J shed 5 bases, and the junction held 10 bases outside the gene matches. Germline values: CDR1 MDHEN, CDR2 SYDVKM. The CDR3 DNA is TGTGCCAGCAGTTGGGGTAGGGGGCGCTTTTATGGCTACACCTTC. Protein sequence: CASSWGRGRFYGYTF.

The genes are TRBV2 and TRBJ1-3; no reliable D call. The V end lost 9 bases, the J end lost 2 bases, and 11 bases lay between the germline ends. The CDR3 length is 13 residues. The germline V gene encodes CDR1 SNHLY and CDR2 FYNNEI. For the CDR3, the DNA is TGTGCCAGTGGGATGGGCGCTGGAAACACCATATATTTT. It codes for CASGMGAGNTIYF.

The CDR3 coding sequence is TGTGCCAGCAATAAACAGGGGGCTGGCGACGAGCAGTACTTC. This sequence encodes CASNKQGAGDEQYF. This chain links TRBV28 with TRBJ2-7; 9 bases align to TRBD1. Trimming at V came to 7 bases and at J to 5 bases, leaving 9 bases not matched to a gene. Germline CDR1 MDHEN, CDR2 SYDVKM. CDR3 length equals 14 residues.